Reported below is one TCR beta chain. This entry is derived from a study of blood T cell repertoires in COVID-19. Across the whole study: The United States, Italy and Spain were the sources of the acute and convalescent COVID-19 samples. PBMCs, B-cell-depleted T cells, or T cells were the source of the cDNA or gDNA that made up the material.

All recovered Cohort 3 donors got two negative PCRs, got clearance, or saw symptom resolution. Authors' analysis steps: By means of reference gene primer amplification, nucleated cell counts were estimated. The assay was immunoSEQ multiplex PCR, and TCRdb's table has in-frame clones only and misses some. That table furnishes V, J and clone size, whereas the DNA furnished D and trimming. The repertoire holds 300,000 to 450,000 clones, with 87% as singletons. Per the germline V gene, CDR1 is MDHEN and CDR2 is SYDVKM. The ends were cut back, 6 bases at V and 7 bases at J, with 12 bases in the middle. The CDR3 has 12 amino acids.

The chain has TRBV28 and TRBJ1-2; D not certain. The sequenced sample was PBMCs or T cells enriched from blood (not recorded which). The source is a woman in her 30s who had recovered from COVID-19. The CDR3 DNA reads TGTGCCAGCAGGAGGCCGGGATCTGGCTACACCTTC. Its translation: CASRRPGSGYTF.